This TCR beta chain came from a study of blood T cell repertoires in COVID-19. Study-level information: COVID-19 samples, acute and convalescent, were from the United States, Italy and Spain. T cells, B-cell-depleted T cells, or PBMCs supplied cDNA or gDNA.

Sequencing was performed with immunoSEQ multiplex PCR; in TCRdb, only in-frame clones are kept and a portion is missing. The table has about 190,000 clones, around 80% seen once. The sequenced sample was peripheral blood. This sequence was found in a man aged 50 to 60 with active or convalescent COVID-19.

The CDR3 DNA reads TGTGCCCGCCGGGCGCGGGGGGGTATGTCTGGGGCCAACGTCCTGACTTTC. Translating gives CARRARGGMSGANVLTF. The rearrangement joins TRBV2 to TRBJ2-6, with 9 nucleotides matching TRBD2. The CDR3 sequence is 17 residues long. The junction had 12 bases not matched to a gene; V was cut back by 11 bases and J by 1 base. CDR1 SNHLY and CDR2 FYNNEI come from the germline V gene.